This TCR beta chain was identified in a study of blood T cell repertoires in COVID-19. Study details: Acute and convalescent COVID-19 samples came from the United States, Italy and Spain. T cells, B-cell-depleted T cells, or PBMCs supplied cDNA or gDNA.

The ends lost 4 bases at V and 3 bases at J; junction bases unmatched: 6. Germline V gene lookup returns CDR1 SGHRS and CDR2 YFSETQ. This CDR3 is 14 amino acids long. Original data processing: Amplifying reference gene primers gave estimates of nucleated cell counts. Libraries were prepared by immunoSEQ multiplex PCR; TCRdb keeps only in-frame clonotypes and omits some of them. V, J and clone size are those of that table, while D and trimming were read from the DNA. Among around 200,000 clones listed, about 88% were seen once. Sequencing was performed on peripheral blood. The clonotype was recovered from a man between 18 and 29 years old with active or convalescent COVID-19. This chain uses TRBV5-1 with TRBJ2-7; 8 bases fit TRBD1. The DNA for the CDR3 is TGCGCCAGCAGCGCCGGAGGACAGGGCTACGAGCAGTACTTC. Translation gives CASSAGGQGYEQYF.